These 27 T cell receptor beta chains were all obtained from the same sample, sequenced in a study of vaccination and CD4 T cells after COVID-19. These receptors have no known antigen. Sequenced with the Oncomine TCR Beta short-read assay was DNA taken from cultured CD4+ T cells. Each CDR3 protein is one row after TCRdb ran MiXCR on the PCR reads. This table holds around 19,000 distinct CDR3 sequences, just under 30% found once. Treatment denoted: roughly 10-day PBMC culture with coronavirus spike peptide pools or control peptides (ViraFEST assay). Sequencing was done on a sample of cultured CD4+ T cells from blood. These receptors were obtained from a human donor with COVID-19.

This chain connects TRBV27 to TRBJ2-5; TRBD2 matches at 9 bases. The CDR3 has 13 amino acids. Per germline, CDR1 MNHEY and CDR2 SMNVEV (reference sequence). With 7 bases clipped from V and 8 bases from J, the junction kept 8 bases outside the gene matches. This chain's CDR3 is CASTGTSPNTQYF. CDR3 nucleotides: TGTGCCAGCACCGGGACTAGCCCCAACACCCAGTACTTC.

A note on this clonotype: A read error may account for a junction end that differs from germline. The genes are TRBV12-3 or TRBV12-4 and TRBJ2-7; TRBD2 agrees at 12 bases. The CDR3 loop spans 14 amino acids. The CDR3 spells CASSLGTSGAAYFF. The CDR3 coding sequence is TGTGCCAGCAGTTTAGGGACTAGCGGGGCGGCTTACTTCTTC.

The chain links TRBV19 to TRBJ1-5, with D possibly TRBD1 on 6 matching bases. This CDR3 is built from 12 residues. The V and J ends lost 8 bases and 3 bases respectively, with 8 bases between them. The germline CDR1 and CDR2 sequences are LNHDA and SQIVND (reference sequence). The CDR3 region has the DNA TGTGCCAGTCAGGGGACCAATCAGCCCCAGCATTTT. It specifies CASQGTNQPQHF.

This sequence joins TRBV19 and TRBJ2-3; tentatively, D is TRBD1 or TRBD2 (5 bases each). The CDR3 is made up of 13 amino acids. The V gene's germline CDR1 is LNHDA and CDR2 SQIVND (reference sequence). Trimming removed 8 bases from V and 0 bases from J, with 9 bases in between. Here the CDR3 DNA reads TGTGCCAGTCGGGGCAGCAGCACAGATACGCAGTATTTT. The encoded protein is CASRGSSTDTQYF. Filled out from reference TRBV19 and TRBJ2-3, the complete variable domain reads DGGITQSPKYLFRKEGQNVTLSCEQNLNHDAMYWYRQDPGQGLRLIYYSQIVNDFQKGDIAEGYSVSREKKESFPLTVTSAQKNPTAFYLCASRGSSTDTQYFGPGTRLTVL.

By frequency in the sample, this clonotype is medium-sized (0.01 to 0.1%). The chain employs TRBV20-1 and TRBJ1-3; no reliable D call. V was trimmed by 1 base and J by 4 bases, leaving 8 bases between them. The germline gives CDR1 DFQATT, CDR2 SNEGSKA (reference sequence). The CDR3 consists of 13 residues. CDR3 DNA sequence: TGCAGTGCTAGAGGGGTCGACGGAAACACCATATATTTT. Its translation: CSARGVDGNTIYF.

CDR3 protein: CASSPRIGSSGELFF. The CDR3 DNA reads TGTGCCAGCAGCCCCCGGATCGGGTCATCTGGGGAGCTGTTTTTT. The rearrangement uses TRBV11-3 and TRBJ2-2; D is unclear. V lost 5 bases and J 8 bases, leaving 18 bases between the germline ends. The CDR3 contains 15 residues. Germline V gene data show CDR1 as SGHNT and CDR2 as YENEEA.

This clonotype was observed a handful of times. The V gene is TRBV5-4, the J gene TRBJ2-7; the match to TRBD1 covers 9 bases. Trimming took 4 bases from V and 4 from J; bases not matched to a gene: 9. This CDR3 is 15 amino acids long. Germline assignment: CDR1 SGHNT and CDR2 YYREEE (reference sequence). Here the CDR3 reads CASSITDRGEYEQYF. CDR3 coding DNA: TGTGCCAGCAGCATAACGGACAGGGGTGAATACGAGCAGTACTTC.

J is TRBJ1-6 and V is TRBV7-9, with 9 bases aligning to TRBD1. The CDR3 length is 16 residues. Germline V gene sequence: CDR1 SEHNR, CDR2 FQNEAQ (reference sequence). Trimming removed 5 bases from V and 7 bases from J; junction bases left unmatched: 9. CDR3 sequence: CASSRRTGDSNSPLHF. The CDR3 DNA follows: TGTGCCAGCAGCCGACGGACAGGGGATTCGAATTCACCCCTCCACTTT.

This chain uses TRBV19 with TRBJ2-3; 10 bases are a match to TRBD2. Germline assignment: CDR1 LNHDA and CDR2 SQIVND (reference sequence). The V gene end was trimmed by 1 base and the J gene end by 4 bases; junction bases not matched to a gene: 5. The CDR3 consists of 16 residues. The CDR3 loop is CASSIAAGGPSDTQYF. CDR3 nucleotides: TGTGCCAGTAGTATAGCAGCGGGGGGGCCATCAGATACGCAGTATTTT.

This sequence joins TRBV6-1 and TRBJ1-3; the D is unclear. Trimming shortened V by 6 bases and J by 0 bases, and 12 bases separated the two germline ends. The CDR3 totals 15 residues. Germline-derived CDR1 and CDR2 are MNHNS and SASEGT. The CDR3, as DNA: TGTGCCAGCAGGAGAAGCAAAAACTCTGGAAACACCATATATTTT. It translates to CASRRSKNSGNTIYF.

This clonotype was counted only a few times. This chain joins TRBV28 and TRBJ1-1; D uncertain. The CDR3 loop spans 13 amino acids. Germline V lookup: CDR1 MDHEN, CDR2 SYDVKM. Trimming shortened V by 8 bases and J by 0 bases, and 10 bases separated the two germline ends. The CDR3 bases are TGTGCCAGCGGACGTTCCATGAACACTGAAGCTTTCTTT. Its translation is CASGRSMNTEAFF.

The rearrangement links TRBV9 to TRBJ1-5, with TRBD1 matching 9 bases. The CDR3 is 14 residues long. Germline V lookup: CDR1 SGDLS, CDR2 YYNGEE. V lost 4 bases and J lost 7; bases outside the gene matches: 6. The CDR3 loop is CASSPGQGPQPQHF. For the CDR3, the DNA is TGTGCCAGCAGCCCAGGACAGGGGCCGCAGCCCCAGCATTTT.

The chain couples TRBV7-2 to TRBJ2-1; maybe TRBD1 (7 bases). Trimming shortened V by 5 bases and J by 6 bases, and 20 bases separated the two germline ends. Germline CDR1 SGHTA, CDR2 FQGNSA. This CDR3 comprises 16 residues. The CDR3 DNA sequence: TGTGCCAGCAGCCGCCACACAGGGGACTGGTCCAATGAGCAGTTCTTC. As protein: CASSRHTGDWSNEQFF.

This clonotype has a handful of counts. This chain joins TRBV2 and TRBJ1-4; 8 bases are shared with TRBD1. The CDR3 is 14 residues long. CDR1 SNHLY and CDR2 FYNNEI come from the germline V gene. With 6 bases clipped from V and 5 bases from J, the junction kept 5 bases outside the gene matches. The CDR3: CASSPDRVNEKLFF. The CDR3 DNA reads TGTGCCAGCAGCCCGGACAGGGTGAATGAAAAACTGTTTTTT.

This rearrangement joins TRBV15 to TRBJ1-2; D is uncertain. The CDR3 consists of 16 residues. In germline, CDR1 is LNHNV, CDR2 YYDKDF (reference sequence). V dropped 5 bases and J dropped 8 bases, with 24 bases sitting between them. The CDR3 protein is CATSPRARALVWGYTF. As DNA, the CDR3 is TGTGCCACCAGCCCCCGGGCGAGGGCGTTGGTTTGGGGCTACACCTTC.

The V gene is TRBV20-1, the J gene TRBJ2-2, with 10 nucleotides matching TRBD2. CDR3 size: 14 residues. Germline CDR1 and CDR2: DFQATT and SNEGSKA (reference sequence). J was trimmed by 3 bases and V by 5 bases; bases with no gene match: 3. CDR3 in amino acids: CSAPLAGYTGELFF. The DNA of the CDR3 is TGCAGTGCTCCACTAGCGGGGTACACCGGGGAGCTGTTTTTT.

Here the CDR3 reads CASSTSWTGVLTEAFF. The CDR3 region has the DNA TGTGCCAGCAGTACATCATGGACAGGGGTTCTGACTGAAGCTTTCTTT. This chain connects TRBV6-2 or TRBV6-3 to TRBJ1-1; 9 nucleotides align to TRBD1. Unmatched junction bases numbered 12, after V lost 5 bases and J lost 5 bases. The CDR3 covers 16 residues. Per germline, CDR1 MNHEY and CDR2 SVGEGT.

In this sample, this clonotype turned up a few times. V gene TRBV7-2 combines with J gene TRBJ2-5; 7 bases fit TRBD2. CDR3 length: 14 residues. V lost 4 bases and J lost 5; bases outside the gene matches: 7. Per the germline V gene, CDR1 is SGHTA and CDR2 is FQGNSA. Written as DNA, the CDR3 is TGTGCCAGCAGCTCCCTGACTAGCTTTGAGACCCAGTACTTC. It codes for CASSSLTSFETQYF.

This rearrangement joins TRBV19 to TRBJ1-3; weak D call: TRBD1 (6 bases). The CDR3 is 14 amino acids. V was pared by 3 bases and J by 3 bases, with 9 bases between. The V gene's germline CDR1 is LNHDA and CDR2 SQIVND (reference sequence). Here the CDR3 reads CASSIRTVGNTIYF. As DNA, the CDR3 is TGTGCCAGTAGTATCCGGACAGTTGGAAACACCATATATTTT.

This clonotype was seen more than once but under ten times. For the CDR3, the DNA is TGTGCCATCAGTACGGGACAGGGGAAAGGAGATACGCAGTATTTT. Protein product: CAISTGQGKGDTQYF. The chain joins TRBV10-3 to TRBJ2-3, with 10 bases matching TRBD1. The trim removed 5 bases at V and 5 bases at J, leaving 7 bases unmatched. There are 15 residues in the CDR3. Germline V gene lookup returns CDR1 ENHRY and CDR2 SYGVKD.

This clonotype was recorded a few times. This chain joins TRBV7-9 and TRBJ1-3; unclear D gene. Germline V gene lookup returns CDR1 SEHNR and CDR2 FQNEAQ (reference sequence). V was clipped by 5 bases and J by 1 base, with 9 bases between them. The CDR3 extends over 14 amino acids. The CDR3 nucleotides are TGTGCCAGCAGCCTCTTGGGATCTGGAAACACCATATATTTT. It codes for CASSLLGSGNTIYF.

V and J are TRBV10-3 and TRBJ1-3; TRBD1 is a possible D gene (5 bases). There are 14 residues in the CDR3. Per germline, CDR1 ENHRY and CDR2 SYGVKD. V gave up 8 bases and J gave up 0 bases, with 11 bases separating them. The CDR3 protein is CAIHRDDSGNTIYF. Here the CDR3 DNA reads TGTGCCATCCACCGGGACGACTCTGGAAACACCATATATTTT.

This chain joins TRBV14 and TRBJ1-5; 7 nucleotides match TRBD1. The length of the CDR3 is 17 residues. The trim removed 9 bases at V and 1 base at J, leaving 15 bases unmatched. Looked up from germline, CDR1 is SGHDN and CDR2 is FVKESK. As DNA, the CDR3 is TGTGCCAGAATCGACAGGGAAGAGGGTAGGAGCAATCAGCCCCAGCATTTT. Translating gives CARIDREEGRSNQPQHF. Combining the CDR3 with reference TRBV14 and TRBJ1-5 gives the whole variable domain EAGVTQFPSHSVIEKGQTVTLRCDPISGHDNLYWYRRVMGKEIKFLLHFVKESKQDESGMPNNRFLAERTGGTYSTLKVQPAELEDSGVYFCARIDREEGRSNQPQHFGDGTRLSIL.

The chain is built from TRBV15 and TRBJ1-4, with D perhaps TRBD1 (6 bases). Trimming removed 5 bases at V and 4 bases at J, with 14 bases between. The length of the CDR3 is 15 residues. Germline CDR1 and CDR2: LNHNV and YYDKDF (reference sequence). The CDR3: CATSGTQGRNEKLFF. The CDR3 coding sequence is TGTGCCACCAGCGGAACCCAGGGGCGTAATGAAAAACTGTTTTTT. Full variable domain (rest looked up from reference TRBV15 and TRBJ1-4): DAMVIQNPRYQVTQFGKPVTLSCSQTLNHNVMYWYQQKSSQAPKLLFHYYDKDFNNEADTPDNFQSRRPNTSFCFLDIRSPGLGDTAMYLCATSGTQGRNEKLFFGSGTQLSVL.

This chain joins TRBV27 and TRBJ1-6; tentatively, D is TRBD1 (6 bases). Per the germline V gene, CDR1 is MNHEY and CDR2 is SMNVEV (reference sequence). The CDR3 runs to 14 residues. V was shortened by 8 bases and J by 5 bases, with 13 bases between the two germline ends. The CDR3 region has the DNA TGTGCCAGCGGAGGGGCAGGGGATAATTCACCCCTCCACTTT. Amino acids: CASGGAGDNSPLHF.

The table lists this clonotype with a few counts. The rearrangement uses TRBV24-1 and TRBJ2-3; D ambiguous. This CDR3 is built from 16 residues. Germline V gives CDR1 KGHDR, CDR2 SFDVKD. Trimming took 3 bases from V and 2 from J, leaving 14 bases between them. CDR3 sequence: CATSDPDPIATDTQYF. CDR3 nucleotides: TGTGCCACCAGTGATCCGGACCCCATCGCCACAGATACGCAGTATTTT.

The rearrangement uses TRBV11-3 and TRBJ1-1, with D perhaps TRBD1 (6 bases). Trimming removed 5 bases at V and 5 bases at J, with 12 bases between. From germline, CDR1 is SGHNT and CDR2 YENEEA. There are 13 residues in the CDR3. CDR3 amino acids: CASSRQGRTEAFF. CDR3 nucleotides: TGTGCCAGCAGCCGGCAGGGGCGGACTGAAGCTTTCTTT.